Listed below are T cell receptor beta chains from one sample, sequenced in a study of identical twins. One entry per CDR3 protein results from TCRdb running MiXCR on the 5' RACE reads. The table records some 190,000 distinct CDR3 sequences, about 15% of them present only once. This same sample was also taken into another study, of T cells expressing NK-cell markers.

The sequencing sample was made of CD8+ T cells sorted from blood. These receptors were collected from a woman aged 18-30 years in good health. Both conserved end residues are part of each CDR3. D genes are given only for firm matches. Not every row has a clone size; where given, it reads once, few, many or a size class.

d_call: NA
j_call: TRBJ2-1
v_call: TRBV29-1
clone_size: many
cdr3_nt: TGCAGCGTTGAAGCAATGTACAATGAGCAGTTCTTC
cdr3_aa: CSVEAMYNEQFF

d_call: NA
j_call: TRBJ2-7
v_call: TRBV5-1
clone_size: NA
cdr3_nt: TGCGCCAGCAGCTCGGAGGGGATAGGAGGCTACGAGCAGTACTTC
cdr3_aa: CASSSEGIGGYEQYF

d_call: NA
j_call: TRBJ2-3
v_call: TRBV12-3/TRBV12-4
clone_size: NA
cdr3_nt: TGTGCCAGCAGTCCAGATTATAAGAGCGGTACAGGCACGCAGTATTTT
cdr3_aa: CASSPDYKSGTGTQYF

d_call: NA
j_call: TRBJ2-7
v_call: TRBV5-1
clone_size: few
cdr3_nt: TGCGCCAGCAGCTTGGTGAACGAGCAGTACTTC
cdr3_aa: CASSLVNEQYF

d_call: NA
j_call: TRBJ2-5
v_call: TRBV12-3/TRBV12-4
clone_size: few
cdr3_nt: TGTGCCAGCAGGGCCACCTCCCCGGGGGAGACCCAGTACTTC
cdr3_aa: CASRATSPGETQYF

d_call: NA
j_call: TRBJ2-3
v_call: TRBV5-5
clone_size: few
cdr3_nt: TGTGCCAGCTCGTCAGACACAGATACGCAGTATTTT
cdr3_aa: CASSSDTDTQYF

d_call: NA
j_call: TRBJ2-1
v_call: TRBV11-2
clone_size: NA
cdr3_nt: TGTGCCAGCAGCTTAGAGGCTAGTTCAGGTGAGCAGTTCTTC
cdr3_aa: CASSLEASSGEQFF

d_call: TRBD1
j_call: TRBJ1-2
v_call: TRBV7-9
clone_size: NA
cdr3_nt: TGTGCCAGCAGCCCCACAGGGGACGGGGACTATGGCTACACCTTC
cdr3_aa: CASSPTGDGDYGYTF

d_call: TRBD1
j_call: TRBJ1-6
v_call: TRBV12-3/TRBV12-4
clone_size: few
cdr3_nt: TGTGCCAGCAGCGGACAGGGTTCACCCCTCCACTTT
cdr3_aa: CASSGQGSPLHF

d_call: NA
j_call: TRBJ2-5
v_call: TRBV7-9
clone_size: NA
cdr3_nt: TGTGCCAGCAGCTTATCGAACCTAGGCACCCAGTACTTC
cdr3_aa: CASSLSNLGTQYF

d_call: NA
j_call: TRBJ2-3
v_call: TRBV9
clone_size: NA
cdr3_nt: TGTGCCAGCTCGGCGAGCGGAAGCACAGATACGCAGTATTTT
cdr3_aa: CASSASGSTDTQYF

d_call: NA
j_call: TRBJ2-7
v_call: TRBV20-1
clone_size: NA
cdr3_nt: TGCAGTGCTAGGGTTGCTGCGAACTCCTACGAGCAGTACTTC
cdr3_aa: CSARVAANSYEQYF

d_call: NA
j_call: TRBJ1-2
v_call: TRBV9
clone_size: few
cdr3_nt: TGTGCCAGCAGCGTTACCGGATATGGCTACACCTTC
cdr3_aa: CASSVTGYGYTF

d_call: NA
j_call: TRBJ2-7
v_call: TRBV19
clone_size: few
cdr3_nt: TGTGCCAGTAGTTATCAGGGCAGCTCCTACGAGCAGTACTTC
cdr3_aa: CASSYQGSSYEQYF

d_call: TRBD2
j_call: TRBJ2-7
v_call: TRBV27
clone_size: NA
cdr3_nt: TGTGCCAGCACCCCTTTAAAGGGGAGGGCCTACGAGCAGTACTTC
cdr3_aa: CASTPLKGRAYEQYF

d_call: TRBD1
j_call: TRBJ2-5
v_call: TRBV20-1
clone_size: few
cdr3_nt: TGCAGTGCTACAACTGGACAGGGCCTCCAAGAGACCCAGTACTTC
cdr3_aa: CSATTGQGLQETQYF

d_call: TRBD2
j_call: TRBJ2-1
v_call: TRBV25-1
clone_size: NA
cdr3_nt: TGTGCCAGCAGCGGGGGGGGGAGTCGGTTCTTC
cdr3_aa: CASSGGGSRFF

d_call: NA
j_call: TRBJ1-1
v_call: TRBV11-3
clone_size: NA
cdr3_nt: TGTGCCAGCCTGGCCCGAGGGGGGGACACTGAAGCTTTCTTT
cdr3_aa: CASLARGGDTEAFF

d_call: TRBD1
j_call: TRBJ2-7
v_call: TRBV7-9
clone_size: few
cdr3_nt: TGTGCCAGCAGCCAAGACACAGGGGTTTTCTCGGGGGAGCAGTACTTC
cdr3_aa: CASSQDTGVFSGEQYF

d_call: TRBD2
j_call: TRBJ2-1
v_call: TRBV28
clone_size: few
cdr3_nt: TGTGCCAGCAGTTTATATCTAGCGGTGAACAATGAGCAGTTCTTC
cdr3_aa: CASSLYLAVNNEQFF

d_call: NA
j_call: TRBJ2-7
v_call: TRBV21-1
clone_size: few
cdr3_nt: TGTGCCAGCAGCAAAGGGAAATCCTCCTACGAGCAGTACTTC
cdr3_aa: CASSKGKSSYEQYF

d_call: NA
j_call: TRBJ1-4
v_call: TRBV25-1
clone_size: many
cdr3_nt: TGTGCCAGCAAAAGGGGTAAACTGTTTTTT
cdr3_aa: CASKRGKLFF

d_call: NA
j_call: TRBJ2-7
v_call: TRBV19
clone_size: many
cdr3_nt: TGTGCCAGTAGCACAGGGTTAGGCGAGCAGTACTTC
cdr3_aa: CASSTGLGEQYF

d_call: NA
j_call: TRBJ1-2
v_call: TRBV6-5
clone_size: few
cdr3_nt: TGTGCCAGCAGTTACGTCCCCAGTGCGAACTATGGCTACACCTTC
cdr3_aa: CASSYVPSANYGYTF

d_call: TRBD1
j_call: TRBJ2-5
v_call: TRBV7-9
clone_size: NA
cdr3_nt: TGTGCCAGCAGCTTGGCAGGGGGCGAAGAGACCCAGTACTTC
cdr3_aa: CASSLAGGEETQYF

d_call: NA
j_call: TRBJ2-1
v_call: TRBV25-1
clone_size: medium-sized
cdr3_nt: TGTGCCAGTGAACAGGGTAGGGATGAGCAGTTCTTC
cdr3_aa: CASEQGRDEQFF

d_call: NA
j_call: TRBJ1-2
v_call: TRBV27
clone_size: NA
cdr3_nt: TGTGCCACCCAACCAGTAGGGGGCTATGGCTACACCTTC
cdr3_aa: CATQPVGGYGYTF

d_call: NA
j_call: TRBJ1-3
v_call: TRBV29-1
clone_size: NA
cdr3_nt: TGCAGCGCTCCTGGCTCTGGAAACACCATATATTTT
cdr3_aa: CSAPGSGNTIYF

d_call: NA
j_call: TRBJ2-2
v_call: TRBV15
clone_size: NA
cdr3_nt: TGTGCCACCAGCAGAGATGCCAGTTCGAACACCGGGGAGCTGTTTTTT
cdr3_aa: CATSRDASSNTGELFF

d_call: TRBD2
j_call: TRBJ2-7
v_call: TRBV5-8
clone_size: NA
cdr3_nt: TGTGCCAGCAGCTTGAGCGGGGGGGCTTTCTACGAGCAGTACTTC
cdr3_aa: CASSLSGGAFYEQYF

d_call: NA
j_call: TRBJ2-7
v_call: TRBV12-5
clone_size: few
cdr3_nt: TGTGCTAGTGGTTCCATATATGCCGACAGTCGGAGCTCCTACGAGCAGTACTTC
cdr3_aa: CASGSIYADSRSSYEQYF

d_call: TRBD1
j_call: TRBJ2-7
v_call: TRBV9
clone_size: NA
cdr3_nt: TGTGCCAGCAGCGTAGGATCAGGGACAGGGGACCACGAGCAGTACTTC
cdr3_aa: CASSVGSGTGDHEQYF

d_call: TRBD1
j_call: TRBJ1-2
v_call: TRBV6-5
clone_size: NA
cdr3_nt: TGTGCCAGCAGTTCTCGGGACAGTAACTATGGCTACACCTTC
cdr3_aa: CASSSRDSNYGYTF

d_call: NA
j_call: TRBJ2-1
v_call: TRBV20-1
clone_size: NA
cdr3_nt: TGCAGTCCCTACAATGAGCAGTTCTTC
cdr3_aa: CSPYNEQFF

d_call: NA
j_call: TRBJ1-2
v_call: TRBV7-9
clone_size: NA
cdr3_nt: TGTGCCAGCAGCTCCGCAATCATCGGCTACACCTTC
cdr3_aa: CASSSAIIGYTF

d_call: TRBD2
j_call: TRBJ2-2
v_call: TRBV13
clone_size: NA
cdr3_nt: TGTGCCAGCAGCTCCCGGACTAGCGGTGCGAACACCGGGGAGCTGTTTTTT
cdr3_aa: CASSSRTSGANTGELFF

d_call: NA
j_call: TRBJ1-6
v_call: TRBV20-1
clone_size: NA
cdr3_nt: TGCAGTGCTAGAGATCAGGCCCTGGGCTCCTATAATTCACCCCTCCACTTT
cdr3_aa: CSARDQALGSYNSPLHF

d_call: TRBD2
j_call: TRBJ2-2
v_call: TRBV12-3/TRBV12-4
clone_size: few
cdr3_nt: TGTGCCAGCAGTTTAACGGGGGGTATAGCCGGGGAGCTGTTTTTT
cdr3_aa: CASSLTGGIAGELFF

d_call: NA
j_call: TRBJ2-7
v_call: TRBV13
clone_size: few
cdr3_nt: TGTGCCAGCAGCTCCCGGGGGCTCTACGAGCAGTACTTC
cdr3_aa: CASSSRGLYEQYF

d_call: NA
j_call: TRBJ1-2
v_call: TRBV12-3/TRBV12-4
clone_size: few
cdr3_nt: TGTGCCAGCGATGACGGAGGGCTTAACTATGGCTACACCTTC
cdr3_aa: CASDDGGLNYGYTF

d_call: NA
j_call: TRBJ2-6
v_call: TRBV9
clone_size: few
cdr3_nt: TGTGCCAGCCATTCTGGGGCCAACGTCCTGACTTTC
cdr3_aa: CASHSGANVLTF

d_call: NA
j_call: TRBJ1-1
v_call: TRBV5-1
clone_size: NA
cdr3_nt: TGCGCCAGCAGCTTGTTTGGGAACACTGAAGCTTTCTTT
cdr3_aa: CASSLFGNTEAFF

d_call: NA
j_call: TRBJ2-7
v_call: TRBV6-6
clone_size: many
cdr3_nt: TGTGCCAGCCTCGGGGGACCCTCCTACGAGCAGTACTTC
cdr3_aa: CASLGGPSYEQYF

d_call: NA
j_call: TRBJ2-1
v_call: TRBV7-9
clone_size: NA
cdr3_nt: TGTGCCTGTGGAGGGGACTCCTACAATGAGCAGTTCTTC
cdr3_aa: CACGGDSYNEQFF

d_call: NA
j_call: TRBJ1-1
v_call: TRBV3-1
clone_size: NA
cdr3_nt: TGTGCCAGCAGGGGTTGGGCAGAGAAGGGAGCTGAAGCTTTCTTT
cdr3_aa: CASRGWAEKGAEAFF